A selection of T cell receptor beta chains follows, all from one sample in a study of blood T cell repertoires in COVID-19. Only in-frame clones appear in the TCRdb table, and some are missing; sequencing was by immunoSEQ multiplex PCR. The sample carries some 65,000 clones, less than 95% recorded once. Material: peripheral blood. These receptors all stem from a man between 45 and 60 years old with COVID-19, enrolled during active disease. Each CDR3 is given with its conserved first and last residue. The D gene is left open where the match is weak. Size values are once, few and many counts, or a class for expanded clones, and some rows have none.

TRBD1,TRBJ2-1,once,TRBV6-5,TGTGCCAGCAGTTACGGACAGGGGGCATCGGATGAGCAGTTCTTC,CASSYGQGASDEQFF
.,TRBJ2-7,once,TRBV29-1,TGCAGCGTTGAGTCTTCCTACGAGCAGTACTTC,CSVESSYEQYF
TRBD2,TRBJ2-1,.,TRBV7-6,TGTGCCAGCAGCAATAAACGGGAGGGCACGCGCAATGAGCAGTTCTTC,CASSNKREGTRNEQFF
.,TRBJ1-5,once,TRBV28,TGTGCCAGCAGTAAGGCCGGGGAAGCATATTCCAATCAGCCCCAGCATTTT,CASSKAGEAYSNQPQHF
.,TRBJ2-1,.,TRBV9,TGTGCCAGCAGCCCTATGGCGGGCCACTCCTACAATGAGCAGTTCTTC,CASSPMAGHSYNEQFF
.,TRBJ1-4,.,TRBV6-5,TGTGCCAGCAGTTACTCAGGGGCAACTAATGAAAAACTGTTTTTT,CASSYSGATNEKLFF
TRBD1,TRBJ2-7,.,TRBV11-2,TGTGCCAGCAGCTTGGACAGGGAGTACGAGCAGTACTTC,CASSLDREYEQYF
TRBD1,TRBJ2-7,once,TRBV18,TGTGCCAGCTCACGATTAGCGACAGGGGTTCTCTACGAGCAGTACTTC,CASSRLATGVLYEQYF
.,TRBJ2-7,.,TRBV4-3,TGCGCCAGCAGCCTAACGAGAGATCGCTACGAGCAGTACTTC,CASSLTRDRYEQYF
.,TRBJ2-1,.,TRBV9,TGTGCCAGCAGCGTAGAACTAGTTGGCAATGAGCAGTTCTTC,CASSVELVGNEQFF
.,TRBJ1-5,.,TRBV18,TGTGCCAGCTCACCCCCCGCTCAAGGCGGGGTCAATCAGCCCCAGCATTTT,CASSPPAQGGVNQPQHF
.,TRBJ1-2,.,TRBV4-2,TGTGCCAGCAGCCACGCCCGCGGGGGGCGGGGGACTGATAACTATGGCTACACCTTC,CASSHARGGRGTDNYGYTF
TRBD1,TRBJ1-3,.,TRBV28,TGTGCCAGCAGTCCGATAGGACAGGGCTCTGGAAACACCATATATTTT,CASSPIGQGSGNTIYF